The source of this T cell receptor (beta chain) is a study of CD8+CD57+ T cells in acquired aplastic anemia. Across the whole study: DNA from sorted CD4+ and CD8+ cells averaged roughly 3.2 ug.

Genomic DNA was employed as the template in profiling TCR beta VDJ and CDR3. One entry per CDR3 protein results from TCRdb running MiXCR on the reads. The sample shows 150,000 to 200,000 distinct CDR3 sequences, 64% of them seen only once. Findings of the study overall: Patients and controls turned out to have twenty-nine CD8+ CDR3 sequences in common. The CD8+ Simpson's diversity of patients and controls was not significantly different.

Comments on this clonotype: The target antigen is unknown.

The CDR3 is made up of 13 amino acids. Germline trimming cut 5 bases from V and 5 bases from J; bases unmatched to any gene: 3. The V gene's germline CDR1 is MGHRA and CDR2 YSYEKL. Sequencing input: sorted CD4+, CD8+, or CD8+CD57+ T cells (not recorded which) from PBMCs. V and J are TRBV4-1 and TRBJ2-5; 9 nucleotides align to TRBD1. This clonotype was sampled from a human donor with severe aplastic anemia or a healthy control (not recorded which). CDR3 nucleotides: TGCGCCAGCAGCATTGGACAGGGGGAGACCCAGTACTTC. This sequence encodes CASSIGQGETQYF.